This T cell receptor (beta chain) appears in the sequencing data of a study of shared clonotypes between healthy human individuals. The naive CD8 population came from CD45RO-negative cells selected for CCR7, without terminally differentiated effector memory CD45RA+ cells. Once extracted for a subset, genomic DNA was divided evenly among several immunoSEQ plates. Profiled with immunoSEQ multiplex PCR; TCRdb holds only in-frame clones, not every one. The sample includes millions of clones, roughly 94% of them seen just once. The CDR3 contains 16 residues. In germline, CDR1 is SNHLY, CDR2 FYNNEI. Trimming removed 4 bases from V and 6 bases from J; junction bases left unmatched: 10.

This receptor was taken from a man younger than 30 in good health. The sample was naive CD8+ T cells sorted from blood. This chain uses TRBV2 with TRBJ2-1; 9 positions agree with TRBD2. DNA for the CDR3: TGTGCCAGCAGTGGACGGCTAGCGGGAACGGGCAATGAGCAGTTCTTC. Its protein is CASSGRLAGTGNEQFF.